These 2 T cell receptor beta chains were sequenced from one sample in a study of glioma-infiltrating T cells after dendritic cell vaccination. Assay: immunoSEQ multiplex PCR; the TCRdb copy retains only in-frame clones and omits some. The data show fewer than 100,000 clones, 85% to 90% seen once. Sequencing used blood, obtained before dendritic cell vaccination. Receptors were obtained from a human donor with glioblastoma.

The chain joins TRBV27 to TRBJ2-1; 7 bases map to TRBD1. This CDR3 comprises 14 residues. CDR1 and CDR2 from the germline V gene are MNHEY and SMNVEV (reference sequence). With 5 bases clipped from V and 4 bases from J, the junction kept 5 bases outside the gene matches. CDR3: CASSPGTEYNEQFF. CDR3 nucleotide sequence: TGTGCCAGCAGTCCCGGGACAGAATACAATGAGCAGTTCTTC.

The V gene is TRBV7-9, the J gene TRBJ2-7; 10 bases map to TRBD1. Per germline, CDR1 SEHNR and CDR2 FQNEAQ (reference sequence). CDR3 length equals 14 residues. The junction had 3 bases not matched to a gene; V was cut back by 4 bases and J by 3 bases. This CDR3 reads CASSYGTGDYEQYF. As DNA, the CDR3 is TGTGCCAGCAGCTATGGGACAGGGGACTACGAGCAGTACTTC.